This TCR beta chain came from a study of vaccination and CD4 T cells after COVID-19. On the study more broadly: There were six male and four female convalescents, and two of them were Hispanic. Post-vaccine sample collection happened at a median of 72 days after dose two, ranging 14 to 241.

Study-wide results and caveats: The rise in median SARS-CoV-2-reactive clonotypes, from roughly 22 to 38, was not significant. There were relatively few convalescent patients studied, and there were no early post-infection timepoints.

In this sample, this clonotype turned up a few times. The antigen is unknown. Trimming cost V 7 bases and J 0 bases, with 11 bases left between them. There are 14 residues in the CDR3. Germline CDR1 and CDR2: SGHRS and YFSETQ. Scientists ran DNA taken from cultured CD4+ T cells through the Oncomine TCR Beta short-read assay for sequencing. TCRdb reprocessed the PCR reads with MiXCR, giving one entry per CDR3 protein. The sample consists of 16,000 or so distinct CDR3 sequences, 45% to 55% of them appearing once. Sample treatment: approximately 11-day PBMC culture with coronavirus spike peptide pools or control peptides (ViraFEST assay).

This chain uses TRBV5-1 with TRBJ2-1; the D gene is possibly TRBD2 (5 bases). The receptor was isolated from a human donor who had recovered from COVID-19. The sample was CD4+ T cells from blood, cultured in vitro. The CDR3 loop is CASGSGSSYNEQFF. In DNA form, the CDR3 reads TGCGCCAGCGGCAGCGGCAGCTCCTACAATGAGCAGTTCTTC.